This T cell receptor beta chain was profiled in a study of OX40 agonist ivuxolimab in advanced cancers. Researchers took blood at baseline, on cycle 4 day 1, and on cycle 7 day 1. The germline gives CDR1 KGHSH, CDR2 LQKENI. V lost 3 bases and J lost 4, with 10 bases in between. The CDR3 is 14 amino acids. Clones were read by immunoSEQ multiplex PCR, and TCRdb kept only the in-frame ones, dropping some. The data show about 46,000 clones, about 80% seen once. The TCR comes from an adult with an advanced solid tumor such as melanoma, head and neck, liver or kidney cancer. The specimen was CD4+ or CD8+ T cells sorted from blood, collected in a trial of the OX40 agonist ivuxolimab. J is TRBJ1-5 and V is TRBV18; D is unresolved. The CDR3 is CASSPDAGNQPQHF. In DNA, the CDR3 is TGTGCCAGCTCACCGGACGCGGGAAATCAGCCCCAGCATTTT.